This passage covers 18 T cell receptor beta chains from one sample sequenced in a study of radiotherapy plus CTLA-4 blockade in lung cancer. Method: immunoSEQ multiplex PCR; TCRdb's copy keeps in-frame clones and lacks some. The table records 81,000 or so clones, approximately 83% of them present only once. The sequencing here drew on peripheral blood, taken from a patient treated with radiotherapy plus ipilimumab. Receptors originate from a human donor with non-small cell lung cancer that progressed on radiotherapy plus ipilimumab.

The CDR3 loop reads CSVDTGLRLNNEQFF. The DNA for the CDR3 is TGCAGCGTTGATACGGGACTAAGACTCAACAATGAGCAGTTCTTC. This chain connects TRBV29-1 to TRBJ2-1; the match to TRBD2 covers 7 bases. Per germline, CDR1 SQVTM and CDR2 ANQGSEA. V trimming: 3 bases; J trimming: 5 bases; junction bases outside the gene matches: 10. The CDR3 consists of 15 residues.

The rearrangement joins TRBV15 to TRBJ2-2, with D possibly TRBD1 on 6 matching bases. The CDR3 length is 17 residues. Germline CDR1 reads LNHNV; CDR2 reads YYDKDF (reference sequence). V was pared by 5 bases and J by 2 bases, with 18 bases between. CDR3 nucleotide sequence: TGTGCCACCAGCTCCTTCTTGGACAGTCATAACACCGGGGAGCTGTTTTTT. Its translation: CATSSFLDSHNTGELFF. The full variable domain, with the rest looked up from reference TRBV15 and TRBJ2-2, is DAMVIQNPRYQVTQFGKPVTLSCSQTLNHNVMYWYQQKSSQAPKLLFHYYDKDFNNEADTPDNFQSRRPNTSFCFLDIRSPGLGDTAMYLCATSSFLDSHNTGELFFGEGSRLTVL.

This chain links TRBV4-3 with TRBJ2-6; weak D call: TRBD2 (5 bases). The CDR3 loop spans 14 amino acids. V gave up 4 bases and J gave up 3 bases, with 7 bases separating them. Germline V gene sequence: CDR1 LGHNA, CDR2 YSLEER. The CDR3, as DNA: TGCGCCAGCAGCCCAGCGGTTGGGGCCAACGTCCTGACTTTC. Its translation is CASSPAVGANVLTF.

The gene calls are TRBV28 and TRBJ2-2; TRBD1 matches 9 bases. J was trimmed by 6 bases and V by 6 bases; bases with no gene match: 11. This CDR3 has 16 residues. From germline, CDR1 is MDHEN and CDR2 SYDVKM. CDR3 residues: CASSSSDRGIAGELFF. Written as DNA, the CDR3 is TGTGCCAGCAGCTCCTCCGACAGGGGGATAGCCGGGGAGCTGTTTTTT.

This chain uses TRBV29-1 with TRBJ2-5; tentative D call: TRBD1 (5 bases). V was cut by 7 bases and J by 2 bases, with 11 bases left in between. The V gene's germline CDR1 is SQVTM and CDR2 ANQGSEA. This CDR3 contains 12 residues. This CDR3 is CSGYRSQETQYF. As DNA, the CDR3 is TGCAGCGGCTACAGGAGTCAAGAGACCCAGTACTTC.

This clone has just one count. The rearrangement uses TRBV2 and TRBJ2-5; the D gene is possibly TRBD2 (6 bases). The germline V and J ends were trimmed by 8 bases and 1 base, with 17 bases remaining between them. The CDR3 runs to 15 residues. Germline V CDR1 and CDR2: SNHLY, FYNNEI. The CDR3 loop reads CASYGGFSIQETQYF. CDR3 DNA: TGTGCCAGCTATGGAGGGTTCTCCATCCAAGAGACCCAGTACTTC.

This rearrangement joins TRBV15 to TRBJ1-4; 7 nucleotides line up with TRBD1. The CDR3 is 15 residues long. The germline CDR1 and CDR2 sequences are LNHNV and YYDKDF (reference sequence). With V trimmed by 1 base and J by 8 bases, 7 bases remained unmatched. As DNA, the CDR3 is TGTGCCACCAGCAGAGCCCCAGGGGGTAGGGAAAAACTGTTTTTT. Protein product: CATSRAPGGREKLFF.

The CDR3 nucleotides read TGTGCCAGTAGTAGGGGACAGGACTACTACGAGCAGTACTTC. Residues: CASSRGQDYYEQYF. The chain couples TRBV19 to TRBJ2-7, with 8 bases that match TRBD1. CDR1 and CDR2 (germline): LNHDA, SQIVND (reference sequence). The CDR3 has 14 residues. The ends lost 4 bases at V and 3 bases at J; junction bases unmatched: 5. The full variable domain, its missing parts supplied by reference TRBV19 and TRBJ2-7, is DGGITQSPKYLFRKEGQNVTLSCEQNLNHDAMYWYRQDPGQGLRLIYYSQIVNDFQKGDIAEGYSVSREKKESFPLTVTSAQKNPTAFYLCASSRGQDYYEQYFGPGTRLTVT.

The gene calls are TRBV27 and TRBJ2-1; 9 positions match TRBD2. CDR1 and CDR2 from the germline V gene are MNHEY and SMNVEV (reference sequence). This CDR3 has 14 residues. Trimming removed 3 bases from V and 7 bases from J; junction bases left unmatched: 4. In DNA form, the CDR3 reads TGTGCCAGCAGTTTTAGCGGGAGTAGTAATGAGCAGTTCTTC. It specifies CASSFSGSSNEQFF.

The chain carries TRBV18 and TRBJ1-1; no clear D. CDR3 length: 14 residues. The germline V gene encodes CDR1 KGHSH and CDR2 LQKENI. Trimming shortened V by 6 bases and J by 3 bases, and 14 bases separated the two germline ends. CDR3 amino acids: CASSPSGWDTEAFF. The DNA for the CDR3 is TGTGCCAGCTCTCCCTCGGGTTGGGACACTGAAGCTTTCTTT.

V and J are TRBV6-5 and TRBJ1-2; no clear D. The CDR3 loop spans 14 amino acids. Germline V lookup: CDR1 MNHEY, CDR2 SVGAGI. Trimming took 3 bases from V and 4 from J, leaving 12 bases between them. The CDR3 DNA is TGTGCCAGCAGTTATTTCGACTCGGGCTATGGCTACACCTTC. Protein sequence: CASSYFDSGYGYTF.

V gene TRBV20-1 combines with J gene TRBJ2-1; D unresolved. From germline, CDR1 is DFQATT and CDR2 SNEGSKA (reference sequence). Trimming removed 5 bases from V and 4 bases from J, with 6 bases in between. The CDR3 contains 11 residues. CDR3 amino acids: CSAQTYNEQFF. CDR3 coding DNA: TGCAGTGCTCAAACTTACAATGAGCAGTTCTTC.

V is TRBV29-1 and J is TRBJ2-7, with D perhaps matching TRBD1 or TRBD2 (5 bases each). The CDR3 has 16 residues. V lost 4 bases, J lost 1 base, and 20 bases lay in between. The germline V gene has CDR1 SQVTM and CDR2 ANQGSEA. The CDR3 region is CSVVGVYQGVSYEQYF. As DNA, the CDR3 is TGCAGCGTTGTGGGAGTTTACCAGGGAGTTTCCTACGAGCAGTACTTC.

This sequence joins TRBV11-3 and TRBJ2-7; 7 nucleotides agree with TRBD1. Germline CDR1 reads SGHNT; CDR2 reads YENEEA. This CDR3 has 13 residues. The junction had 3 bases not matched to a gene; V was cut back by 5 bases and J by 2 bases. CDR3 nucleotide sequence: TGTGCCAGCAGCCCCGGGACAGCCTACGAGCAGTACTTC. It specifies CASSPGTAYEQYF. The variable domain in full, completed from reference TRBV11-3 and TRBJ2-7, reads EAGVVQSPRYKIIEKKQPVAFWCNPISGHNTLYWYLQNLGQGPELLIRYENEEAVDDSQLPKDRFSAERLKGVDSTLKIQPAELGDSAVYLCASSPGTAYEQYFGPGTRLTVT.

The chain employs TRBV19 and TRBJ2-1; 10 bases align to TRBD2. The CDR3 is made up of 16 amino acids. Trimming removed 3 bases from V and 7 bases from J; junction bases left unmatched: 9. CDR1 and CDR2 from the germline V gene are LNHDA and SQIVND (reference sequence). For the CDR3, the DNA is TGTGCCAGTAGTATCAGAGCGGGAGGGTTGGAAAATGAGCAGTTCTTC. Translating gives CASSIRAGGLENEQFF.

The chain links TRBV18 to TRBJ2-3; TRBD2 aligns across 8 bases. Germline assignment: CDR1 KGHSH and CDR2 LQKENI. J lost 5 bases, V lost 3 bases, and 7 bases had no gene match. This CDR3 is 15 amino acids long. In DNA form, the CDR3 reads TGTGCCAGCTCACCCTTAGCGGGGTACATAGATACGCAGTATTTT. It encodes CASSPLAGYIDTQYF.

In nucleotides, the CDR3 is TGTGCCAGCAGTTTATCGGCTAGCGGGGTCAGCACAGATACGCAGTATTTT. It yields the protein CASSLSASGVSTDTQYF. J is TRBJ2-3 and V is TRBV27; the match to TRBD2 covers 9 bases. CDR1 is MNHEY, CDR2 SMNVEV, per germline (reference sequence). CDR3 size: 17 residues. Unmatched junction bases numbered 4, after V lost 0 bases and J lost 0 bases.

Turning to this clone: The germline gene is not matched at one end of the junction; a read error may be the cause. This chain uses TRBV30 with TRBJ2-1; 9 bases are a match to TRBD2. There are 11 residues in the CDR3. Per germline, CDR1 GTSNPN and CDR2 SVGIG (reference sequence). DNA of the CDR3: TGTGCCTGGCCCCCTAGCGGGGAAGACCTCTTC. This codes for CAWPPSGEDLF.